The 10 T cell receptor beta chains reported below all come from one sample, sequenced in a study of blood T cell repertoires in COVID-19. Assay: immunoSEQ multiplex PCR; the TCRdb copy retains only in-frame clones and omits some. The sample yields fewer than 250,000 clones, around nine tenths seen once. Sequenced material: peripheral blood. These receptors were taken from a man younger than 45 with acute or convalescent COVID-19.

The J gene is TRBJ2-5, the V gene TRBV3-1 (or the pseudogene TRBV3-2), with D tentatively TRBD1 (5 bases). Germline CDR1 reads LGHDT; CDR2 reads YNNKEL (reference sequence). The length of the CDR3 is 13 residues. V shed 3 bases and J shed 5 bases, with 10 bases lying between them. The chain's CDR3 is CASSQGPRETQYF. In DNA form, the CDR3 reads TGTGCCAGCAGCCAGGGGCCACGGGAGACCCAGTACTTC.

The J gene is TRBJ1-1, the V gene TRBV7-9; no clear D. Trimming cost V 2 bases and J 3 bases, with 7 bases left between them. The CDR3 runs 13 residues. Germline V gives CDR1 SEHNR, CDR2 FQNEAQ (reference sequence). CDR3 amino acids: CASSLYQYTEAFF. The CDR3 region has the DNA TGTGCCAGCAGCTTATACCAGTACACTGAAGCTTTCTTT.

The chain employs TRBV9 and TRBJ2-5, with TRBD2 matching over 11 bases. With V trimmed by 4 bases and J by 4 bases, 6 bases remained unmatched. CDR1 is SGDLS and CDR2 is YYNGEE in the germline V gene. This CDR3 spans 15 amino acids. The CDR3 loop is CASSISGGAPETQYF. The CDR3 DNA reads TGTGCCAGCAGCATTAGCGGGGGGGCCCCAGAGACCCAGTACTTC. Supplemented by reference TRBV9 and TRBJ2-5, the full variable domain reads DSGVTQTPKHLITATGQRVTLRCSPRSGDLSVYWYQQSLDQGLQFLIQYYNGEERAKGNILERFSAQQFPDLHSELNLSSLELGDSALYFCASSISGGAPETQYFGPGTRLLVL.

The chain uses TRBV28 and TRBJ1-2, with TRBD1 as a possible D gene (5 bases). Trimming took off 6 bases at V and 4 bases at J, with 15 bases between the two ends. This CDR3 region has 14 residues. Looked up from germline, CDR1 is MDHEN and CDR2 is SYDVKM. The CDR3 coding sequence is TGTGCCAGCAGATCTGGGGCAGGGTCCTATGGCTACACCTTC. This gives the protein CASRSGAGSYGYTF.

The J gene is TRBJ2-7, the V gene TRBV27, with a tentative D call TRBD2 (7 bases). Germline loops: CDR1 MNHEY, CDR2 SMNVEV (reference sequence). The V end was cut by 6 bases, the J end by 0 bases, with 18 bases between. CDR3 length: 16 residues. CDR3 protein: CASSPGGGRSSYEQYF. The CDR3 DNA reads as TGTGCCAGCAGCCCTGGGGGGGGGCGGAGCTCCTACGAGCAGTACTTC.

A single count supports this clone. The V and J genes are TRBV4-1 and TRBJ2-1, with D uncertain. The ends were cut back, 0 bases at V and 8 bases at J, with 14 bases in the middle. Germline CDR1 is MGHRA and CDR2 is YSYEKL. This CDR3 has 15 amino acids. The CDR3 region is CASSQDLRRNDEQFF. Here the CDR3 DNA reads TGCGCCAGCAGCCAAGATCTTAGGAGAAATGATGAGCAGTTCTTC.

This chain links TRBV19 with TRBJ1-2; D gene uncertain. Per the germline V gene, CDR1 is LNHDA and CDR2 is SQIVND (reference sequence). V lost 0 bases and J 4 bases, leaving 6 bases between the germline ends. The CDR3 totals 13 residues. The CDR3 DNA sequence: TGTGCCAGTAGTATAGAGAGTTTCTATGGCTACACCTTC. Its translation: CASSIESFYGYTF. The full variable domain, rest sourced from reference TRBV19 and TRBJ1-2, is DGGITQSPKYLFRKEGQNVTLSCEQNLNHDAMYWYRQDPGQGLRLIYYSQIVNDFQKGDIAEGYSVSREKKESFPLTVTSAQKNPTAFYLCASSIESFYGYTFGSGTRLTVV.

The J gene is TRBJ1-5, the V gene TRBV28; 10 bases are a match to TRBD1. V shed 3 bases, J shed 3 bases, and the junction held 5 bases outside the gene matches. The germline CDR1 and CDR2 sequences are MDHEN and SYDVKM. The CDR3 spans 16 residues. The CDR3 DNA sequence: TGTGCCAGCAGTTTGGAAGGACAGGGGGACAATCAGCCCCAGCATTTT. Its protein product is CASSLEGQGDNQPQHF.

The chain joins TRBV6-5 to TRBJ1-4; perhaps TRBD1 as D (5 bases). CDR1 is MNHEY, CDR2 SVGAGI, per germline. V dropped 5 bases and J dropped 4 bases, with 14 bases sitting between them. This CDR3 comprises 15 residues. The CDR3 nucleotides are TGTGCCAGCAGTACCTCAGACAGATTTAATGAAAAACTGTTTTTT. Translated, it gives CASSTSDRFNEKLFF.

J is TRBJ1-6 and V is TRBV19; the D is unclear. Germline V lookup: CDR1 LNHDA, CDR2 SQIVND (reference sequence). The CDR3 sequence is 12 residues long. V was trimmed by 1 base and J by 12 bases, leaving 7 bases between them. CDR3 loop: CASSIGLLPLHF. For the CDR3, the DNA is TGTGCCAGTAGTATAGGGCTTTTACCCCTCCACTTT. Combining the CDR3 with reference TRBV19 and TRBJ1-6 gives the whole variable domain DGGITQSPKYLFRKEGQNVTLSCEQNLNHDAMYWYRQDPGQGLRLIYYSQIVNDFQKGDIAEGYSVSREKKESFPLTVTSAQKNPTAFYLCASSIGLLPLHFGNGTRLTVT.